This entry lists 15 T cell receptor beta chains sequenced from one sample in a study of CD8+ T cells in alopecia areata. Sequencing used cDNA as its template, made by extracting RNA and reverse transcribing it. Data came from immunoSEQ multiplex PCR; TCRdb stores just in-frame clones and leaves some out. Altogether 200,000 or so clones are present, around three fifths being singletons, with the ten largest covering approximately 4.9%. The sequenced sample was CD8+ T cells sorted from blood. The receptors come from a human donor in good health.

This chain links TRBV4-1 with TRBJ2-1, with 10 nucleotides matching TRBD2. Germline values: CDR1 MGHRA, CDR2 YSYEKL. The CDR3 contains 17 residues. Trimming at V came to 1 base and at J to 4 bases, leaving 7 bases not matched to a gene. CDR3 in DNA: TGCGCCAGCAGCCAAGCGCCTAGCGGGGGCCCATACAATGAGCAGTTCTTC. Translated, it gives CASSQAPSGGPYNEQFF.

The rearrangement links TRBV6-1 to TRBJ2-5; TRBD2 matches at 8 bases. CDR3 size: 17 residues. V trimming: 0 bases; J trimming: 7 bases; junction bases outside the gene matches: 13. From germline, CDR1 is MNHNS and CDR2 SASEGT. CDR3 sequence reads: CASSEADYGTRGGTQYF. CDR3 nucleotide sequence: TGTGCCAGCAGTGAAGCGGATTATGGGACTAGGGGTGGGACCCAGTACTTC.

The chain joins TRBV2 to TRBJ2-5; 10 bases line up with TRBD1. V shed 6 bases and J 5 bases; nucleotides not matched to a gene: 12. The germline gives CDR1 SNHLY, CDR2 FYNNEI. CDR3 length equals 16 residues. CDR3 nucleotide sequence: TGTGCCAGCAGCGACCCCGGGACAGGGGTTTGGGAGACCCAGTACTTC. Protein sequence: CASSDPGTGVWETQYF.

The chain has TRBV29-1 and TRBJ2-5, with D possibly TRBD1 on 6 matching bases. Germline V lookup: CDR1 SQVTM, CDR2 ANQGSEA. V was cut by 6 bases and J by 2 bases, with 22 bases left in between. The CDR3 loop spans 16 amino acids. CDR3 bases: TGCAGCGTCGAACCGGGGCCCCCCCAGGGGCAAGAGACCCAGTACTTC. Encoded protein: CSVEPGPPQGQETQYF.

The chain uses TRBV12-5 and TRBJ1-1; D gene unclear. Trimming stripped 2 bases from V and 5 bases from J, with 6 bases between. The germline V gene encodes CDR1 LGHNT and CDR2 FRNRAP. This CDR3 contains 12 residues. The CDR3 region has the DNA TGTGCTAGTGGTTTGAATCCGACTGAAGCTTTCTTT. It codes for CASGLNPTEAFF.

The DNA of the CDR3 is TGTGCCTGGAGCGGACTAGCGGGGGGCACGAACACCGGGGAGCTGTTTTTT. This translates into CAWSGLAGGTNTGELFF. V usage is TRBV30 and J usage is TRBJ2-2; 14 bases agree with TRBD2. CDR1 and CDR2 from the germline V gene are GTSNPN and SVGIG (reference sequence). V shed 3 bases and J 0 bases; nucleotides not matched to a gene: 3. CDR3 length equals 17 residues.

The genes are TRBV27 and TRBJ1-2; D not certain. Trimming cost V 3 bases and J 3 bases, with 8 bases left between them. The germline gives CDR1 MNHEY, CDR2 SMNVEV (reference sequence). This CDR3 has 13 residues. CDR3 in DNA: TGTGCCAGCAGTTTCGGAGCGGACTATGGCTACACCTTC. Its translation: CASSFGADYGYTF.

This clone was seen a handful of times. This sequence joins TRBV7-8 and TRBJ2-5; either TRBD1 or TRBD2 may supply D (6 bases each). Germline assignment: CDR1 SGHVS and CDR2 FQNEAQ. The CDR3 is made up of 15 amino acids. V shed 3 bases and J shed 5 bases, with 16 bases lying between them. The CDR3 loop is CASSFNRDGRETQYF. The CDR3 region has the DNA TGTGCCAGCAGCTTCAACAGGGATGGGAGGGAGACCCAGTACTTC.

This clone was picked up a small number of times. The CDR3 is CASSQERSNPTEKLFF. CDR3 coding DNA: TGCGCCAGCAGCCAAGAAAGGTCAAATCCCACTGAAAAACTGTTTTTT. J is TRBJ1-4 and V is TRBV4-1, with no clear D. CDR3 length: 16 residues. Germline-derived CDR1 and CDR2 are MGHRA and YSYEKL. V was pared by 0 bases and J by 7 bases, with 15 bases between.

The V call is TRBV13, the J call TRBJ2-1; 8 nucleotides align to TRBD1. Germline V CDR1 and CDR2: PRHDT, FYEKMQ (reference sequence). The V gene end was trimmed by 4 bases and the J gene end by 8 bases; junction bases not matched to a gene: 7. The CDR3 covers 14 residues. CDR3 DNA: TGTGCCAGCAGCTCCGACAGGGGCGGGGATGAGCAGTTCTTC. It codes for CASSSDRGGDEQFF.

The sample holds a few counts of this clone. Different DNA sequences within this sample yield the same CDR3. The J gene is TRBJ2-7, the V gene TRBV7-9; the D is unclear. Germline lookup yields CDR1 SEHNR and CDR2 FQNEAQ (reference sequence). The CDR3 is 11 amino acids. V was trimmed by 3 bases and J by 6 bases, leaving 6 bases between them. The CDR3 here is CASSLTSEQYF. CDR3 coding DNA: TGTGCCAGCAGCTTGACATCCGAGCAGTACTTC.

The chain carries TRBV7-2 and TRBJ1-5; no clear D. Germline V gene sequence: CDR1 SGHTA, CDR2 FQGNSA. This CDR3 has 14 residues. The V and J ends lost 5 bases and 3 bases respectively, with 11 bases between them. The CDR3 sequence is CASSPTAPNQPQHF. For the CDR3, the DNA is TGTGCCAGCAGCCCTACGGCACCCAATCAGCCCCAGCATTTT.

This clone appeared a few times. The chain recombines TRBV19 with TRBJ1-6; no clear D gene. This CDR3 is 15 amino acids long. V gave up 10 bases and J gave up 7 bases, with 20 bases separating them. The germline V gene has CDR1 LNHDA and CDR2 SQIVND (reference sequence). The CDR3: CATSLSDLANSPLHF. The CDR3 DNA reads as TGTGCCACCTCGCTCTCTGACCTTGCAAATTCACCCCTCCACTTT.

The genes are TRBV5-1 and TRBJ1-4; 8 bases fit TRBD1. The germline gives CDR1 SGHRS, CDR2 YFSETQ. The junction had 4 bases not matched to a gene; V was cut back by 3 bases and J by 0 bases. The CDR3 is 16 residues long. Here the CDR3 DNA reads TGCGCCAGCAGCTCAGGACAGGGCGCAACTAATGAAAAACTGTTTTTT. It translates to CASSSGQGATNEKLFF.

Here the CDR3 DNA reads TGTGCCAGCAGTTTAAGAGGAGGAGTCTACGAGCAGTACTTC. Amino acid sequence: CASSLRGGVYEQYF. This chain uses TRBV27 with TRBJ2-7; maybe TRBD2 (5 bases). The germline CDR1 and CDR2 sequences are MNHEY and SMNVEV (reference sequence). V was clipped by 2 bases and J by 3 bases, with 11 bases between them. This CDR3 region has 14 residues.